The 30 T cell receptor beta chains in this list originate from one sample, sequenced in a study of T cell responses to AZD1222 COVID-19 vaccine. Repertoires were generated with immunoSEQ multiplex PCR, while TCRdb's copy carries only in-frame clones and drops some. The sample carries over 150,000 clones, about nine tenths recorded once. Specimen: peripheral blood, collected on day 0 of AZD1222 vaccination. These TCRs come from an adult in good health.

The J gene is TRBJ2-1, the V gene TRBV3-1 (or the pseudogene TRBV3-2); 8 bases are shared with TRBD2. CDR1 and CDR2 (germline): LGHDT, YNNKEL (reference sequence). J was trimmed by 4 bases and V by 2 bases; bases with no gene match: 10. The CDR3 runs to 17 residues. In DNA, the CDR3 is TGTGCCAGCAGCCAACTTACTTTAGCGGGGAGGTACAATGAGCAGTTCTTC. Translating gives CASSQLTLAGRYNEQFF.

The V call is TRBV3-1 (or the pseudogene TRBV3-2), the J call TRBJ1-1, with D uncertain. The V end lost 1 base, the J end lost 3 bases, and 12 bases lay between the germline ends. Germline loops: CDR1 LGHDT, CDR2 YNNKEL (reference sequence). The CDR3 runs 15 residues. In nucleotides, the CDR3 is TGTGCCAGCAGCCAAGTCCCCGGTCGGGACACTGAAGCTTTCTTT. Translated, it gives CASSQVPGRDTEAFF.

In the case of this clone: Other DNA sequences in the same sample also yield this CDR3. The chain joins TRBV7-2 to TRBJ1-1; D is ambiguous. V shed 4 bases and J shed 1 base, with 7 bases lying between them. This CDR3 is built from 13 residues. Germline V gene sequence: CDR1 SGHTA, CDR2 FQGNSA. CDR3 sequence reads: CASSSQENTEAFF. The DNA of the CDR3 is TGTGCCAGCAGCTCCCAGGAGAACACTGAAGCTTTCTTT.

This clone was counted a single time. The rearrangement joins TRBV29-1 to TRBJ1-2; D call uncertain. The length of the CDR3 is 14 residues. V was clipped by 3 bases and J by 4 bases, with 15 bases between them. The V gene's germline CDR1 is SQVTM and CDR2 ANQGSEA. CDR3 loop: CSVDVEGAGYGYTF. In nucleotides, the CDR3 is TGCAGCGTTGATGTCGAGGGCGCTGGCTATGGCTACACCTTC. The variable domain in full, completed from reference TRBV29-1 and TRBJ1-2, reads SAVISQKPSRDICQRGTSLTIQCQVDSQVTMMFWYRQQPGQSLTLIATANQGSEATYESGFVIDKFPISRPNLTFSTLTVSNMSPEDSSIYLCSVDVEGAGYGYTFGSGTRLTVV.

The rearrangement joins TRBV6-6 to TRBJ1-2, with no clear D. The CDR3 contains 13 residues. Trimming left V 3 bases short and J 4 bases short, with 9 bases between. Germline loops: CDR1 MNHNY, CDR2 SVGAGI (reference sequence). CDR3 nucleotide sequence: TGTGCCAGCAGTTATGGGCACCTCTATGGCTACACCTTC. It translates to CASSYGHLYGYTF.

This clone appeared a single time. The chain employs TRBV4-1 and TRBJ2-7; TRBD1 agrees at 7 bases. Germline lookup yields CDR1 MGHRA and CDR2 YSYEKL. V lost 6 bases and J lost 3; bases outside the gene matches: 8. The CDR3 spans 14 residues. The CDR3 spells CASRPGTAVYEQYF. The CDR3 region has the DNA TGCGCCAGCAGACCTGGGACAGCTGTCTACGAGCAGTACTTC.

The V and J genes are TRBV28 and TRBJ1-1; 10 bases align to TRBD1. The junction had 11 bases not matched to a gene; V was cut back by 5 bases and J by 8 bases. Looked up from germline, CDR1 is MDHEN and CDR2 is SYDVKM. This CDR3 contains 15 residues. The CDR3 DNA follows: TGTGCCAGCAGTGTTCCGGGACAGGGGTTCCCGGAAGCTTTCTTT. Its protein product is CASSVPGQGFPEAFF.

This rearrangement joins TRBV7-9 to TRBJ2-2; 8 bases agree with TRBD1. CDR1 is SEHNR, CDR2 FQNEAQ, per germline (reference sequence). CDR3 length: 16 residues. The J segment lost 1 base and the V segment lost 5 bases, leaving 6 bases of the junction unmatched. The CDR3 region has the DNA TGTGCCAGCAGCCCCAGGGGGCGCGGGAACACCGGGGAGCTGTTTTTT. Its translation is CASSPRGRGNTGELFF. Drawing the rest from reference TRBV7-9 and TRBJ2-2, the complete variable domain is DTGVSQNPRHKITKRGQNVTFRCDPISEHNRLYWYRQTLGQGPEFLTYFQNEAQLEKSRLLSDRFSAERPKGSFSTLEIQRTEQGDSAMYLCASSPRGRGNTGELFFGEGSRLTVL.

Remarks on this clone: At one end, the junction sequence differs from germline, possibly due to a read error. V and J are TRBV7-7 and TRBJ1-4; 8 bases are shared with TRBD1. Per the germline V gene, CDR1 is SSHAT and CDR2 is FNYEAQ (reference sequence). This CDR3 spans 15 amino acids. This chain's CDR3 is CASSVGQGGNEKLFF. DNA of the CDR3: TGTGCTAGCAGCGTCGGACAGGGAGGGAATGAAAAACTGTTTTTT. Looking up the rest from reference TRBV7-7 and TRBJ1-4 gives the full variable domain: GAGVSQSPRYKVTKRGQDVTLRCDPISSHATLYWYQQALGQGPEFLTYFNYEAQPDKSGLPSDRFSAERPEGSISTLTIQRTEQRDSAMYRCASSVGQGGNEKLFFGSGTQLSVL.

The chain combines TRBV12-3 or TRBV12-4 with TRBJ1-2, with D unresolved. V dropped 8 bases and J dropped 4 bases, with 8 bases sitting between them. The CDR3 extends over 11 amino acids. The CDR3 here is CASLSGYGYTF. The CDR3 DNA reads TGTGCCAGCCTTAGCGGCTATGGCTACACCTTC.

The rearrangement joins TRBV11-2 to TRBJ1-2; the match to TRBD1 covers 8 bases. This CDR3 contains 13 residues. Germline loops: CDR1 SGHAT, CDR2 FQNNGV. V shed 6 bases and J 3 bases; nucleotides not matched to a gene: 3. This chain's CDR3 is CASSPQGDYGYTF. The CDR3 DNA follows: TGTGCCAGCAGTCCACAGGGGGACTATGGCTACACCTTC.

The V gene is TRBV5-1, the J gene TRBJ1-1, with 9 bases matching TRBD1. Trimming took 4 bases from V and 0 from J; bases not matched to a gene: 4. This CDR3 spans 15 amino acids. Germline loops: CDR1 SGHRS, CDR2 YFSETQ. CDR3 nucleotide sequence: TGCGCCAGCAGCGAGGGACAGGGCCTGAACACTGAAGCTTTCTTT. This sequence encodes CASSEGQGLNTEAFF.

A remark on this clone: Other DNA sequences in this specimen translate into the identical CDR3. The CDR3 nucleotides read TGCGCCAGCAGCCAAGATAGGAACACCGGGGAGCTGTTTTTT. Protein product: CASSQDRNTGELFF. The rearrangement uses TRBV4-1 and TRBJ2-2; D unclear. Trimming cost V 0 bases and J 1 base, with 3 bases left between them. Germline V gene lookup returns CDR1 MGHRA and CDR2 YSYEKL. The CDR3 covers 14 residues.

The chain recombines TRBV7-3 with TRBJ2-3; TRBD2 matches 10 bases. The trim removed 4 bases at V and 6 bases at J, leaving 4 bases unmatched. The CDR3 extends over 14 amino acids. Germline values: CDR1 SGHTA, CDR2 FQGTGA. The CDR3 sequence: CASSSSGGFDTQYF. The DNA of the CDR3 is TGTGCCAGCAGCTCTAGCGGGGGTTTTGATACGCAGTATTTT.

J is TRBJ1-4 and V is TRBV4-2; D not certain. The CDR3 covers 15 residues. The germline V and J ends were trimmed by 1 base and 7 bases, with 13 bases remaining between them. Per the germline V gene, CDR1 is LGHNA and CDR2 is YNFKEQ. This CDR3 reads CASSQVLGEGEKLFF. The DNA for the CDR3 is TGTGCCAGCAGCCAAGTGCTGGGCGAGGGTGAAAAACTGTTTTTT.

This chain joins TRBV7-2 and TRBJ2-1; D may be TRBD2 (7 bases). Trimming took 3 bases from V and 10 from J, leaving 19 bases between them. CDR3 length: 15 residues. The germline gives CDR1 SGHTA, CDR2 FQGNSA. The CDR3 here is CASSLGGGPTGEQFF. The CDR3 DNA is TGTGCCAGCAGCTTGGGCGGGGGCCCTACGGGGGAGCAGTTCTTC.

The V gene is TRBV28, the J gene TRBJ1-4; 7 positions agree with TRBD1. V gave up 3 bases and J gave up 6 bases; unmatched junction bases: 4. The CDR3 spans 14 residues. Germline V lookup: CDR1 MDHEN, CDR2 SYDVKM. CDR3 protein: CASSFTGQYEKLFF. The CDR3 coding sequence is TGTGCCAGCAGTTTTACGGGACAGTATGAAAAACTGTTTTTT.

The rearrangement uses TRBV14 and TRBJ1-2; tentatively, D is TRBD1 (5 bases). CDR3 size: 13 residues. Germline CDR1 and CDR2: SGHDN and FVKESK. V was cut by 4 bases and J by 7 bases, with 13 bases left in between. The CDR3 protein is CASSLGGAAGYTF. CDR3 nucleotide sequence: TGTGCCAGCAGCCTGGGCGGGGCGGCTGGCTACACCTTC.

The DNA of the CDR3 is TGTGCCAGCACTAGCACCGTTTTGAACACTGAAGCTTTCTTT. It encodes CASTSTVLNTEAFF. The V and J genes are TRBV6-5 and TRBJ1-1; unclear D gene. CDR3 length: 14 residues. Trimming left V 7 bases short and J 0 bases short, with 12 bases between. The germline V gene has CDR1 MNHEY and CDR2 SVGAGI.

The chain has TRBV6-1 and TRBJ1-4, with D perhaps matching TRBD1 (6 bases). Between the trimmed V and J ends, which lost 2 bases and 13 bases, there was a span of 11 bases. Germline CDR1 and CDR2: MNHNS and SASEGT. This CDR3 spans 12 amino acids. The CDR3 region is CASSETGQRLFF. The CDR3, as DNA: TGTGCCAGCAGTGAAACTGGACAGAGACTGTTTTTT.

The chain couples TRBV15 to TRBJ2-7; the match to TRBD1 covers 10 bases. The CDR3 runs 15 residues. The V gene end was trimmed by 4 bases and the J gene end by 0 bases; junction bases not matched to a gene: 3. Germline loops: CDR1 LNHNV, CDR2 YYDKDF (reference sequence). Written as DNA, the CDR3 is TGTGCCACCAGCACCGGGACAGGGGTCTCCTACGAGCAGTACTTC. As protein: CATSTGTGVSYEQYF.

The chain combines TRBV7-3 with TRBJ1-2, with 7 bases aligning to TRBD1. There are 14 residues in the CDR3. V shed 2 bases and J 3 bases; nucleotides not matched to a gene: 3. The germline V gene has CDR1 SGHTA and CDR2 FQGTGA. This chain's CDR3 is CASSLGGQDYGYTF. The CDR3 DNA reads as TGTGCCAGCAGCTTAGGAGGACAGGACTATGGCTACACCTTC.

The chain carries TRBV7-6 and TRBJ2-7; tentative D call: TRBD2 (6 bases). Germline-derived CDR1 and CDR2 are SGHVS and FNYEAQ. Trimming removed 5 bases at V and 1 base at J, with 12 bases between. The CDR3 spans 14 residues. The CDR3 spells CASSLAGTSYEQYF. In nucleotides, the CDR3 is TGTGCCAGCAGCCTCGCAGGGACTTCCTACGAGCAGTACTTC.

The chain has TRBV28 and TRBJ1-1; weak D call: TRBD1 (5 bases). This CDR3 spans 11 amino acids. V was pared by 8 bases and J by 4 bases, with 8 bases between. The germline V gene encodes CDR1 MDHEN and CDR2 SYDVKM. The CDR3 DNA reads as TGTGCCAGCGAGGGGAGCACTGAAGCTTTCTTT. It encodes CASEGSTEAFF.

On this clone: Germline and junction disagree at one end, which may indicate a read error. This CDR3 reads CASSQNSRGRTDF. The CDR3 bases are TGTGCCAGCAGCCAAAATTCGAGGGGACGAACTGATTTT. The chain recombines TRBV27 with TRBJ1-1, with D possibly matching TRBD1 (5 bases). The CDR3 length is 13 residues. The germline CDR1 and CDR2 sequences are MNHEY and SMNVEV (reference sequence).

The chain combines TRBV6-2 or TRBV6-3 with TRBJ1-6; D unresolved. This CDR3 has 17 residues. Germline lookup yields CDR1 MNHEY and CDR2 SVGEGT. V was clipped by 5 bases and J by 7 bases, with 21 bases between them. The CDR3 spells CASSHWEGSIGNSPLHF. DNA for the CDR3: TGTGCCAGCAGTCACTGGGAGGGATCTATCGGGAATTCACCCCTCCACTTT.

This clone was observed once. The genes are TRBV11-1 and TRBJ1-1, with D perhaps matching TRBD1 (5 bases). The CDR3 length is 16 residues. V lost 5 bases, J lost 1 base, and 17 bases lay in between. Germline V gives CDR1 SGHAT, CDR2 FQDESV (reference sequence). This chain's CDR3 is CASSPPIRVGNTEAFF. The CDR3 coding sequence is TGTGCCAGCAGCCCACCGATCAGGGTTGGGAACACTGAAGCTTTCTTT.

The chain combines TRBV28 with TRBJ1-4; D ambiguous. Germline V gives CDR1 MDHEN, CDR2 SYDVKM. The CDR3 contains 16 residues. V lost 3 bases to trimming and J lost 5 bases, with 16 bases between them. For the CDR3, the DNA is TGTGCCAGCAGTTTCCCCCGTTCGCCGCTAAATGAAAAACTGTTTTTT. Amino acid sequence: CASSFPRSPLNEKLFF.

The J gene is TRBJ2-7, the V gene TRBV10-3; 7 bases are shared with TRBD1. This CDR3 is 13 amino acids long. V was clipped by 10 bases and J by 4 bases; unmatched bases: 10. Germline CDR1 ENHRY, CDR2 SYGVKD. The CDR3 reads CANQKGAIYEQYF. DNA of the CDR3: TGTGCCAACCAGAAGGGGGCGATTTACGAGCAGTACTTC.

The chain is built from TRBV3-1 (or the pseudogene TRBV3-2) and TRBJ1-1, with no clear D. The V gene's germline CDR1 is LGHDT and CDR2 YNNKEL (reference sequence). V was pared by 1 base and J by 7 bases, with 13 bases between. The CDR3 is 14 amino acids. CDR3 loop: CASSQADFSFEAFF. DNA for the CDR3: TGTGCCAGCAGCCAAGCGGATTTTTCGTTTGAAGCTTTCTTT.